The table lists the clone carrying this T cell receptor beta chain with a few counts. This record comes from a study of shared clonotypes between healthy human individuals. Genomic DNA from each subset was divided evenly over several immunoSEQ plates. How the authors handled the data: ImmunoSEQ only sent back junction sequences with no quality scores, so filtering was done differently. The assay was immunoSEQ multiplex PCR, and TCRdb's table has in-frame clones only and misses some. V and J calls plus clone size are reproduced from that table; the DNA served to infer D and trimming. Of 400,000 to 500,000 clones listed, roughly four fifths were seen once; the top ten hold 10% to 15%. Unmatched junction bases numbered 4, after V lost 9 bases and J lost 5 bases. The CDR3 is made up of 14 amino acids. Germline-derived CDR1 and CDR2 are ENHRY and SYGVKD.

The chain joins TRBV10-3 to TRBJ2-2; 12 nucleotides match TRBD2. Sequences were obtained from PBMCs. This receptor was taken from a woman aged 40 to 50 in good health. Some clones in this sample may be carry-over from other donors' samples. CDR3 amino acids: CAIAGTSGTGELFF. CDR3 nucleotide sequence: TGTGCCATTGCGGGGACTAGCGGGACCGGGGAGCTGTTTTTT.